This is a list of T cell receptor beta chains from one sample in a study of blood T cell repertoires in COVID-19. Sequencing used immunoSEQ multiplex PCR; TCRdb keeps in-frame clones, though not all of them. Of 130,000 to 150,000 clones listed, 70% to 85% are singletons. Sequencing input: peripheral blood. These receptors were taken from a woman at least 80 years old in a cohort sampled during active or convalescent COVID-19. The CDR3 runs from the conserved cysteine through the conserved F or W. D genes are given only for firm matches. Rows give clone size only sometimes, using once, few, many, or a class for an expanded clone.

J gene,D gene,clone size,V gene,CDR3 protein,CDR3 DNA
TRBJ2-5,NA,once,TRBV7-2,CASRLVAEETQYF,TGTGCCAGCAGGCTCGTAGCCGAAGAGACCCAGTACTTC
TRBJ2-7,NA,NA,TRBV14,CASQRDWAAGWYF,TGTGCCAGCCAACGAGATTGGGCGGCAGGGTGGTACTTC
TRBJ1-5,NA,NA,TRBV6-2/TRBV6-3,CASSYLYSNQPQHF,TGTGCCAGCAGTTATCTTTATAGCAATCAGCCCCAGCATTTT
TRBJ1-1,NA,NA,TRBV9,CASSTRNTEAFF,TGTGCCAGCAGCACCAGGAACACTGAAGCTTTCTTT
TRBJ2-3,NA,few,TRBV7-2,CASSFVSGDTQYF,TGTGCCAGCAGCTTCGTCTCGGGAGATACGCAGTATTTT
TRBJ2-1,TRBD1,NA,TRBV2,CASSRQGLAYNEQFF,TGTGCCAGCAGTCGACAGGGCCTAGCCTACAATGAGCAGTTCTTC
TRBJ2-3,TRBD1,NA,TRBV5-1,CASGQGFTDTQYF,TGCGCCTCCGGACAGGGATTCACAGATACGCAGTATTTT
TRBJ1-1,TRBD1,NA,TRBV7-2,CASSLRTGGAEAFF,TGTGCCAGCAGTCTTAGGACAGGAGGCGCTGAAGCTTTCTTT
TRBJ2-3,NA,once,TRBV4-2,CASSQVSQLGADTQYF,TGTGCCAGCAGCCAAGTCTCTCAACTCGGGGCAGATACGCAGTATTTT
TRBJ2-2,TRBD2,NA,TRBV19,CASSARLAGGSGELFF,TGTGCCAGTAGTGCCCGCCTAGCGGGGGGGTCCGGGGAGCTGTTTTTT
TRBJ1-1,NA,NA,TRBV5-4,CASQGGPNTEAFF,TGTGCCAGCCAGGGAGGCCCAAACACTGAAGCTTTCTTT
TRBJ2-5,NA,NA,TRBV6-2/TRBV6-3,CASSPGLYDFVKLQETQYF,TGTGCCAGCAGTCCAGGGTTATACGATTTCGTAAAACTTCAAGAGACCCAGTACTTC
TRBJ1-1,TRBD1,NA,TRBV6-4,CASSPGQGVVNTEAFF,TGTGCCAGCAGCCCGGGACAGGGAGTCGTGAACACTGAAGCTTTCTTT
TRBJ2-6,NA,NA,TRBV3-1/TRBV3-2,CASSRFPTGSGANVLTF,TGTGCCAGCAGCCGCTTTCCTACAGGGTCTGGGGCCAACGTCCTGACTTTC
TRBJ1-4,TRBD1,NA,TRBV19,CASREQGSYEKLFF,TGTGCCAGTAGGGAACAGGGGAGTTATGAAAAACTGTTTTTT
TRBJ1-4,NA,NA,TRBV5-8,CASTNGQPNEKLFF,TGTGCCAGCACCAATGGACAGCCTAATGAAAAACTGTTTTTT
TRBJ1-1,NA,NA,TRBV19,CASSINQYTEAFF,TGTGCCAGTAGTATTAATCAGTACACTGAAGCTTTCTTT
TRBJ2-1,NA,few,TRBV7-3,CASSFRQVSNEQFF,TGTGCCAGCAGCTTTCGACAGGTCTCGAATGAGCAGTTCTTC
TRBJ2-3,TRBD2,NA,TRBV3-1/TRBV3-2,CASSQPGLASADTQYF,TGTGCCAGCAGCCAGCCGGGACTAGCTTCCGCAGATACGCAGTATTTT
TRBJ2-7,TRBD1,NA,TRBV18,CASPTGTEIYEQYF,TGTGCCAGCCCAACCGGGACAGAAATTTACGAGCAGTACTTC
TRBJ2-3,TRBD1,NA,TRBV5-1,CASSPLTGRSTDTQYF,TGCGCCAGCAGCCCCTTGACAGGGAGAAGCACAGATACGCAGTATTTT
TRBJ1-2,TRBD1,NA,TRBV5-1,CASSLHRTGANYGYTF,TGCGCCAGCAGCTTGCACCGGACAGGGGCAAACTATGGCTACACCTTC
TRBJ2-3,TRBD2,NA,TRBV7-9,CASRRAGASDTQYF,TGTGCCAGCAGAAGAGCGGGGGCCTCAGATACGCAGTATTTT
TRBJ2-1,NA,NA,TRBV9,CASSARLTTSLSLQFF,TGTGCCAGCAGCGCACGATTAACCACATCACTAAGCCTACAGTTCTTC
TRBJ1-2,TRBD1,NA,TRBV5-8,CASSLRGRVDYGYTF,TGTGCCAGCAGCTTGAGGGGGCGAGTCGACTATGGCTACACCTTC
TRBJ1-6,NA,NA,TRBV6-5,CASRRDYISPLHF,TGTGCCAGCAGACGGGACTATATCTCACCCCTCCACTTT
TRBJ2-5,NA,NA,TRBV19,CASSPGGAQTQYF,TGTGCCAGTAGCCCGGGGGGCGCACAGACCCAGTACTTC
TRBJ1-1,TRBD1,NA,TRBV9,CASNYRGLNEAFF,TGTGCCAGCAACTACAGGGGGCTGAATGAAGCTTTCTTT